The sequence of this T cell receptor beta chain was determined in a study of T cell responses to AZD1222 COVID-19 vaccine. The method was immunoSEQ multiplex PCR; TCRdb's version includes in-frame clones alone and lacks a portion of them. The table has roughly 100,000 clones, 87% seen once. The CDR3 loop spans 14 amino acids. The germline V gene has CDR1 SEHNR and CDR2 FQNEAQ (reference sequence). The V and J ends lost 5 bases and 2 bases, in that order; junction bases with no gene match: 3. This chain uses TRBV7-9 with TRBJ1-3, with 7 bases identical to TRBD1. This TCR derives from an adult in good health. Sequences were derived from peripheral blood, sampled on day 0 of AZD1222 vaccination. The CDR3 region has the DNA TGTGCCAGCAGCCAGACAGGGCCTGGAAACACCATATATTTT. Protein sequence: CASSQTGPGNTIYF.